One sample yielded the 30 T cell receptor beta chains listed below, sequenced in a study of cytomegalovirus exposure and HLA in healthy donors. TCRdb's table, derived via immunoSEQ multiplex PCR, lists solely in-frame clones and lacks some. Of 250,000 to 400,000 clones listed, around 87% are singletons. Sequenced sample: PBMCs. The origin of the receptors is a woman in her 30s in good health and CMV-seropositive.

The chain recombines TRBV2 with TRBJ2-2; 9 nucleotides line up with TRBD1. The trim removed 3 bases at V and 5 bases at J, leaving 7 bases unmatched. Germline CDR1 and CDR2: SNHLY and FYNNEI. CDR3 size: 16 residues. The CDR3 protein is CASSEDRGGTTGELFF. CDR3 coding DNA: TGTGCCAGCAGTGAGGACAGGGGAGGAACGACCGGGGAGCTGTTTTTT.

The J gene is TRBJ2-1, the V gene TRBV27, with 8 bases matching TRBD1. With 0 bases clipped from V and 5 bases from J, the junction kept 12 bases outside the gene matches. CDR1 is MNHEY, CDR2 SMNVEV, per germline (reference sequence). CDR3 length: 18 residues. Here the CDR3 reads CASSLSWGGTGEDNEQFF. In DNA, the CDR3 is TGTGCCAGCAGTTTATCGTGGGGCGGGACAGGTGAGGACAATGAGCAGTTCTTC.

The chain couples TRBV5-3 to TRBJ2-7, with D hard to call. TRBV5-3 is labeled an ORF, and its function is uncertain. V shed 0 bases and J shed 3 bases, with 4 bases lying between them. This CDR3 spans 12 amino acids. CDR3 residues: CARSLVSYEQYF. For the CDR3, the DNA is TGTGCCAGAAGCTTGGTCAGCTACGAGCAGTACTTC.

V gene TRBV10-3 combines with J gene TRBJ1-2, with TRBD1 identical over 11 bases. V dropped 6 bases and J dropped 5; count of bases not matched to a gene: 5. Germline assignment: CDR1 ENHRY and CDR2 SYGVKD. CDR3 size: 14 residues. CDR3 bases: TGTGCCATCAGGAGGGACAGGGGGACGTATGGCTACACCTTC. This encodes CAIRRDRGTYGYTF.

The genes are TRBV28 and TRBJ2-7; 7 positions match TRBD1. There are 15 residues in the CDR3. CDR1 is MDHEN and CDR2 is SYDVKM in the germline V gene. V gave up 6 bases and J gave up 0 bases; unmatched junction bases: 8. The CDR3 reads CASRQPGTVSYEQYF. The CDR3 region has the DNA TGTGCCAGCAGACAACCCGGGACAGTCTCCTACGAGCAGTACTTC.

The J gene is TRBJ1-1, the V gene TRBV28; possible D gene TRBD1, 5 bases. With 3 bases removed from V and 2 bases from J, the gap between germline ends came to 10 bases. Germline V CDR1 and CDR2: MDHEN, SYDVKM. The CDR3 covers 14 residues. CDR3: CASSFAGYNTEAFF. CDR3 bases: TGTGCCAGCAGTTTTGCAGGGTATAACACTGAAGCTTTCTTT.

On this clone itself: This sample also contains other DNA sequences that code for the same CDR3. The chain has TRBV29-1 and TRBJ2-7; no firm D call. Trimming took 4 bases from V and 3 from J, leaving 7 bases between them. The CDR3 loop spans 11 amino acids. Looked up from germline, CDR1 is SQVTM and CDR2 is ANQGSEA. The CDR3 sequence is CSVARDYEQYF. CDR3 bases: TGCAGCGTTGCCCGAGACTACGAGCAGTACTTC.

This chain links TRBV19 with TRBJ2-7, with TRBD2 matching 12 bases. CDR1 is LNHDA, CDR2 SQIVND, per germline (reference sequence). The CDR3 loop spans 14 amino acids. V was pared by 10 bases and J by 4 bases, with 8 bases of the junction left unmatched. This CDR3 is CATQLAGGTYEQYF. CDR3 bases: TGTGCCACACAACTAGCGGGAGGAACGTACGAGCAGTACTTC.

V and J are TRBV4-3 and TRBJ2-1; TRBD2 agrees at 11 bases. V lost 0 bases, J lost 4 bases, and 5 bases stayed unmatched. Germline V gives CDR1 LGHNA, CDR2 YSLEER. This CDR3 has 17 residues. This chain's CDR3 is CASSQDRGLAAYNEQFF. The CDR3 DNA reads TGCGCCAGCAGCCAAGACCGGGGACTAGCGGCTTACAATGAGCAGTTCTTC.

The V gene is TRBV27, the J gene TRBJ2-1, with 7 bases lining up with TRBD2. In germline, CDR1 is MNHEY, CDR2 SMNVEV (reference sequence). This CDR3 has 16 residues. The J segment lost 0 bases and the V segment lost 0 bases, leaving 2 bases of the junction unmatched. CDR3 amino acids: CASSLSGGSSYNEQFF. The CDR3 DNA is TGTGCCAGCAGTTTATCAGGCGGGAGCTCCTACAATGAGCAGTTCTTC.

The chain couples TRBV29-1 to TRBJ2-7, with 12 bases fitting TRBD2. Germline assignment: CDR1 SQVTM and CDR2 ANQGSEA. CDR3 length: 16 residues. With 1 base clipped from V and 0 bases from J, the junction kept 4 bases outside the gene matches. CDR3 DNA: TGCAGCGTTGAAGCCGCGACTAGCGGGAGCTCCTACGAGCAGTACTTC. The encoded protein is CSVEAATSGSSYEQYF.

This clone showed up just once. CDR3 nucleotides: TGTGCCAGCAGTAAGGGAGATGAAAAACTGTTTTTT. Protein sequence: CASSKGDEKLFF. The chain joins TRBV27 to TRBJ1-4; D unresolved. The CDR3 loop spans 12 amino acids. Germline CDR1 is MNHEY and CDR2 is SMNVEV (reference sequence). V lost 5 bases, J lost 6 bases, and 7 bases lay in between.

The sample holds a few counts of this clone. This chain joins TRBV7-2 and TRBJ1-6, with a tentative D call TRBD1 (5 bases). Germline values: CDR1 SGHTA, CDR2 FQGNSA. V lost 4 bases, J lost 5 bases, and 12 bases lay in between. The CDR3 loop spans 15 amino acids. In DNA form, the CDR3 reads TGTGCCAGCAGCTCCCGTCGGGGCAATAATTCACCCCTCCACTTT. It translates to CASSSRRGNNSPLHF.

This chain connects TRBV7-9 to TRBJ1-4, with D possibly being TRBD1 (6 bases). V was pared by 5 bases and J by 12 bases, with 13 bases between. The CDR3 has 12 residues. Germline V gene sequence: CDR1 SEHNR, CDR2 FQNEAQ (reference sequence). The CDR3 protein is CASSLGQIELFF. The CDR3 region has the DNA TGTGCCAGCAGCCTCGGACAGATTGAACTGTTTTTT.

The V call is TRBV2, the J call TRBJ1-3, with 7 bases matching TRBD1. Trimming at V came to 5 bases and at J to 0 bases, leaving 4 bases not matched to a gene. The CDR3 is made up of 15 amino acids. Germline loops: CDR1 SNHLY, CDR2 FYNNEI. This CDR3 is CASSRQGPSGNTIYF. The CDR3 DNA reads TGTGCCAGCAGTCGACAGGGTCCCTCTGGAAACACCATATATTTT.

This chain connects TRBV15 to TRBJ1-3; D is undetermined. The CDR3 has 14 residues. Germline assignment: CDR1 LNHNV and CDR2 YYDKDF (reference sequence). The V end was cut by 1 base, the J end by 0 bases, with 4 bases between. The CDR3 region has the DNA TGTGCCACCAGCAGAGGAAGCTCTGGAAACACCATATATTTT. Encoded protein: CATSRGSSGNTIYF.

V and J are TRBV4-3 and TRBJ1-2; TRBD1 agrees at 7 bases. This CDR3 comprises 14 residues. Trimming removed 1 base from V and 6 bases from J; junction bases left unmatched: 5. The germline CDR1 and CDR2 sequences are LGHNA and YSLEER. The CDR3 DNA sequence: TGCGCCAGCAGCCAAGTAGGGGGCGGCAATGGCTACACCTTC. Translation gives CASSQVGGGNGYTF.

J is TRBJ1-1 and V is TRBV11-1; D call uncertain. The CDR3 totals 13 residues. Germline CDR1 reads SGHAT; CDR2 reads FQDESV (reference sequence). V was pared by 4 bases and J by 2 bases, with 8 bases between. The CDR3 sequence: CASSSVRNTEAFF. DNA for the CDR3: TGTGCCAGCAGCTCCGTAAGAAACACTGAAGCTTTCTTT. Complete variable domain (other parts from reference TRBV11-1 and TRBJ1-1): EAEVAQSPRYKITEKSQAVAFWCDPISGHATLYWYRQILGQGPELLVQFQDESVVDDSQLPKDRFSAERLKGVDSTLKIQPAELGDSAMYLCASSSVRNTEAFFGQGTRLTVV.

The rearrangement uses TRBV5-1 and TRBJ2-1; maybe TRBD1 (5 bases). The CDR3 loop spans 16 amino acids. Germline values: CDR1 SGHRS, CDR2 YFSETQ. Trimming took 3 bases from V and 0 from J, leaving 13 bases between them. CDR3 sequence (DNA): TGCGCCAGCAGCTCAGGACAAACCAGCTCCTACAATGAGCAGTTCTTC. This gives the protein CASSSGQTSSYNEQFF.

The J gene is TRBJ1-2, the V gene TRBV27, with D perhaps matching TRBD1 (6 bases). This CDR3 is built from 14 residues. V dropped 5 bases and J dropped 2 bases, with 12 bases sitting between them. From germline, CDR1 is MNHEY and CDR2 SMNVEV (reference sequence). The CDR3 reads CASSTRDTNYGYTF. The CDR3 coding sequence is TGTGCCAGCAGTACCCGGGACACCAACTATGGCTACACCTTC.

The chain couples TRBV10-2 to TRBJ1-1; D ambiguous. The CDR3 has 11 amino acids. V lost 3 bases to trimming and J lost 7 bases, with 6 bases between them. Germline V gene sequence: CDR1 WSHSY, CDR2 SAAADI. The CDR3 here is CASSDGIEAFF. The DNA for the CDR3 is TGCGCCAGCAGTGACGGTATTGAAGCTTTCTTT.

This chain joins TRBV7-8 and TRBJ2-7; 10 nucleotides line up with TRBD2. Germline-derived CDR1 and CDR2 are SGHVS and FQNEAQ. This CDR3 is built from 19 residues. The V gene end was trimmed by 1 base and the J gene end by 2 bases; junction bases not matched to a gene: 14. The CDR3: CASSLGVVASGSPPYEQYF. CDR3 DNA: TGTGCCAGCAGCTTAGGTGTCGTGGCTAGCGGGAGCCCACCCTACGAGCAGTACTTC. Combining the CDR3 with reference TRBV7-8 and TRBJ2-7 gives the whole variable domain GAGVSQSPRYKVAKRGQDVALRCDPISGHVSLFWYQQALGQGPEFLTYFQNEAQLDKSGLPSDRFFAERPEGSVSTLKIQRTQQEDSAVYLCASSLGVVASGSPPYEQYFGPGTRLTVT.

The chain employs TRBV6-1 and TRBJ2-6; no clear D gene. The CDR3 contains 14 residues. Germline values: CDR1 MNHNS, CDR2 SASEGT. The V gene lost 2 bases and the J gene lost 0 bases, with 2 bases spanning the gap. The DNA of the CDR3 is TGTGCCAGCAGTGAATACTCTGGGGCCAACGTCCTGACTTTC. Protein product: CASSEYSGANVLTF.

V is TRBV20-1 and J is TRBJ1-2; no definite D call. The CDR3 covers 11 residues. The germline gives CDR1 DFQATT, CDR2 SNEGSKA (reference sequence). Between the trimmed V and J ends, which lost 6 bases and 6 bases, there was a span of 11 bases. The CDR3: CSAGANNGYTF. The CDR3 bases are TGCAGTGCAGGAGCAAATAATGGCTACACCTTC.

This clone was seen only once. V gene TRBV13 combines with J gene TRBJ2-4; a weak D match, TRBD1 (5 bases). The CDR3 extends over 16 amino acids. The V end lost 3 bases, the J end lost 1 base, and 13 bases lay between the germline ends. Germline V gene lookup returns CDR1 PRHDT and CDR2 FYEKMQ (reference sequence). In nucleotides, the CDR3 is TGTGCCAGCAGCTTGTGGTCAGGGAAGGCCAAAAACATTCAGTACTTC. Protein: CASSLWSGKAKNIQYF. The whole variable domain, remainder taken from reference TRBV13 and TRBJ2-4, is AAGVIQSPRHLIKEKRETATLKCYPIPRHDTVYWYQQGPGQDPQFLISFYEKMQSDKGSIPDRFSAQQFSDYHSELNMSSLELGDSALYFCASSLWSGKAKNIQYFGAGTRLSVL.

The V gene is TRBV5-1, the J gene TRBJ2-1; D is unresolved. The CDR3 is 15 residues long. In germline, CDR1 is SGHRS, CDR2 YFSETQ. Trimming removed 1 base from V and 0 bases from J, with 8 bases in between. The CDR3, as DNA: TGCGCCAGCAGCTTGAGTCTAGTCTCCTACAATGAGCAGTTCTTC. It encodes CASSLSLVSYNEQFF.

V and J are TRBV11-2 and TRBJ1-2; D not certain. Per the germline V gene, CDR1 is SGHAT and CDR2 is FQNNGV. Trimming removed 1 base at V and 2 bases at J, with 5 bases between. The CDR3 runs to 13 residues. The CDR3 nucleotides are TGTGCCAGCAGCTTAGGGGCCAACTATGGCTACACCTTC. As protein: CASSLGANYGYTF.

The genes are TRBV6-5 and TRBJ1-1; the D gene is possibly TRBD1 (5 bases). Trimming cost V 5 bases and J 7 bases, with 8 bases left between them. The germline gives CDR1 MNHEY, CDR2 SVGAGI. The CDR3 contains 11 residues. The CDR3 loop is CASSQGSEAFF. The CDR3 coding sequence is TGTGCCAGCAGTCAGGGAAGTGAAGCTTTCTTT.

The J gene is TRBJ1-1, the V gene TRBV6-1; D uncertain. The ends were cut back, 4 bases at V and 5 bases at J, with 11 bases in the middle. The CDR3 is 13 residues long. The germline CDR1 and CDR2 sequences are MNHNS and SASEGT. CDR3 coding DNA: TGTGCCAGCAGTGCAGCCGTGGGGACTGAAGCTTTCTTT. It codes for CASSAAVGTEAFF.

This clone was seen many times. The genes are TRBV15 and TRBJ2-3; D uncertain. V was clipped by 5 bases and J by 6 bases, with 18 bases between them. Germline V gene lookup returns CDR1 LNHNV and CDR2 YYDKDF (reference sequence). The CDR3 contains 15 residues. CDR3 protein: CATSGGQALWDTQYF. CDR3 in DNA: TGTGCCACCAGCGGTGGGCAGGCTCTGTGGGATACGCAGTATTTT.